This TCR beta chain was sequenced in a study of blood T cell repertoires in COVID-19. From germline, CDR1 is SEHNR and CDR2 FQNEAQ (reference sequence). This CDR3 has 13 amino acids. Trimming removed 5 bases at V and 3 bases at J, with 11 bases between. TCRdb keeps only in-frame clones here, not all; method: immunoSEQ multiplex PCR. The sample records 40,000 to 55,000 clones, 89% being singletons. This clone was observed a handful of times. The sequenced sample consisted of peripheral blood. This chain uses TRBV7-9 with TRBJ2-7; a weak D match, TRBD1 (5 bases). The receptor comes from a man in his 70s with active COVID-19. The CDR3 DNA reads as TGTGCCAGCAGCCGCACAGGATACTACGAGCAGTACTTC. Its protein is CASSRTGYYEQYF.